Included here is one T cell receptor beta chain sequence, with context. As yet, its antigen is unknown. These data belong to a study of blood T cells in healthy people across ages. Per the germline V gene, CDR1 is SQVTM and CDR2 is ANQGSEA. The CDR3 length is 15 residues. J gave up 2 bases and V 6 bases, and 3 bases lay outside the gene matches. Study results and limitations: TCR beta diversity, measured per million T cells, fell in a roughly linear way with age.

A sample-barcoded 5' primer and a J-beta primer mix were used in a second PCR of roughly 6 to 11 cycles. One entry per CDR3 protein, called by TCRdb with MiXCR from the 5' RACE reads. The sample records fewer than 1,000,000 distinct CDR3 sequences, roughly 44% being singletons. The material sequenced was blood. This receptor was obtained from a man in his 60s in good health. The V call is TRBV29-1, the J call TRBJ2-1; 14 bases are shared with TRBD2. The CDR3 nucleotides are TGCAGCGTAAGGACTAGCGGGGGGCCCTACAATGAGCAGTTCTTC. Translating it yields CSVRTSGGPYNEQFF.